This note documents a single TCR beta chain sequence. The method was immunoSEQ multiplex PCR; TCRdb's version includes in-frame clones alone and lacks a portion of them. Among fewer than 350,000 clones listed, roughly 91% were seen once. With 0 bases removed from V and 0 bases from J, the gap between germline ends came to 8 bases. Germline V gene lookup returns CDR1 MGHRA and CDR2 YSYEKL. The CDR3 totals 15 residues. Cohort allocation depended upon clinical history that participants reported. These data belong to a study of blood T cell repertoires in COVID-19. The sequence came from a woman aged 35 to 49 with acute COVID-19. Sequencing input: PBMCs or T cells enriched from blood (not recorded which). This rearrangement joins TRBV4-1 to TRBJ1-1, with D perhaps matching TRBD1 (5 bases). The DNA for the CDR3 is TGCGCCAGCAGCCAAGAGGGGGAGGTGAACACTGAAGCTTTCTTT. Its translation: CASSQEGEVNTEAFF.